This entry is about one T cell receptor beta chain. The study drew all its donors from Caucasian adults living in Nashville, Tennessee. Germline CDR1 reads SGHNT; CDR2 reads YENEEA. The CDR3 has 20 amino acids. V lost 4 bases, J lost 0 bases, and 25 bases lay in between. Clones were sequenced by immunoSEQ multiplex PCR, and TCRdb holds only the in-frame ones, with some missing. This sample carries around 480,000 clones, 60% to 80% of them seen once, and the ten largest clones take roughly an eighth. This entry comes from a study of shared clonotypes between healthy human individuals. The sequence came from a middle-aged woman in good health. Some clones in this sample may be carry-over from other donors' samples. The sample consisted of PBMCs. The chain is built from TRBV11-3 and TRBJ1-5; weak D call: TRBD1 (5 bases). CDR3 sequence: CASSSQPWDQAVYSNQPQHF. The DNA for the CDR3 is TGTGCCAGCAGCTCCCAACCTTGGGACCAAGCCGTTTATAGCAATCAGCCCCAGCATTTT. The full variable domain, its missing parts supplied by reference TRBV11-3 and TRBJ1-5, is EAGVVQSPRYKIIEKKQPVAFWCNPISGHNTLYWYLQNLGQGPELLIRYENEEAVDDSQLPKDRFSAERLKGVDSTLKIQPAELGDSAVYLCASSSQPWDQAVYSNQPQHFGDGTRLSIL.